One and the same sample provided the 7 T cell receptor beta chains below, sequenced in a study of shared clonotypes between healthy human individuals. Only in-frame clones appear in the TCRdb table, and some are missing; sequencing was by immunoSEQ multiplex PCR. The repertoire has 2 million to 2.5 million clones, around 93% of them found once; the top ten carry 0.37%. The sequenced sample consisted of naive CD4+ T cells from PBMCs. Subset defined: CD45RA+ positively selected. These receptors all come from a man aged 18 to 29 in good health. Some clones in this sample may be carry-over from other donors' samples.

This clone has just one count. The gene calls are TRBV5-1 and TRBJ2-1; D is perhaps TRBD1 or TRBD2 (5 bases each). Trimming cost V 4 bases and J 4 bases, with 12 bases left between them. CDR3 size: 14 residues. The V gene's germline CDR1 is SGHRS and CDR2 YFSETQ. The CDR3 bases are TGCGCCAGCAGCCTGGGGGAGTCTTACAATGAGCAGTTCTTC. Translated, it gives CASSLGESYNEQFF.

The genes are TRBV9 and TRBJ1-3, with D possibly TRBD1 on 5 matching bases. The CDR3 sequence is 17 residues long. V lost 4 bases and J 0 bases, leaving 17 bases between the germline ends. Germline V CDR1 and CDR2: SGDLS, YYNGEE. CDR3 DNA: TGTGCCAGCAGCCTTAGGACGGGGGGGTACTCTGGAAACACCATATATTTT. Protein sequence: CASSLRTGGYSGNTIYF.

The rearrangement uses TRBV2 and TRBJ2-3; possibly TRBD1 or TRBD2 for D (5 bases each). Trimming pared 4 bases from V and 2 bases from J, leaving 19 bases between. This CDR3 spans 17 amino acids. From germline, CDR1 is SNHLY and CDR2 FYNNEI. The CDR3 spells CASSGGKGTRATDTQYF. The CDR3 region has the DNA TGTGCCAGCAGTGGAGGAAAGGGGACGAGGGCCACAGATACGCAGTATTTT.

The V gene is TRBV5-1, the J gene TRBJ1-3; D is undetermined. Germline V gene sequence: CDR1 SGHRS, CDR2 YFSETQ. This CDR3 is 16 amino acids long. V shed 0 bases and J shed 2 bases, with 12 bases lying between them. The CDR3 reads CASSLGVGQAGNTIYF. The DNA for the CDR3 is TGCGCCAGCAGCTTGGGGGTAGGGCAGGCTGGAAACACCATATATTTT.

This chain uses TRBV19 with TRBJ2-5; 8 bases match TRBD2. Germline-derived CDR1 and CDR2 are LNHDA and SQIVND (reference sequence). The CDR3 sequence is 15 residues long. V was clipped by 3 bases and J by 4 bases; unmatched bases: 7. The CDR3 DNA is TGTGCCAGTAGTATTATCGGGAGGGGGACAGAGACCCAGTACTTC. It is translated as CASSIIGRGTETQYF.

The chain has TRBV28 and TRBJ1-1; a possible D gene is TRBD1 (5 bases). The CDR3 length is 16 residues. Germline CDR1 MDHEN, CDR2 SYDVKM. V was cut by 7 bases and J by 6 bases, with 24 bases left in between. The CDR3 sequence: CASTPQWGTPEAEAFF. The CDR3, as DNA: TGTGCCAGCACCCCCCAGTGGGGGACGCCGGAGGCTGAAGCTTTCTTT.

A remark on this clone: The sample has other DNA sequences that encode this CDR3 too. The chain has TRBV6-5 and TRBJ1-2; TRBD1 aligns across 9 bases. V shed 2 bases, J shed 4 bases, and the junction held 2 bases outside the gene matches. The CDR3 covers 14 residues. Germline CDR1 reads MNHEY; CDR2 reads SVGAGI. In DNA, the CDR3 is TGTGCCAGCAGTTACACAGGGGGCAGCTATGGCTACACCTTC. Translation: CASSYTGGSYGYTF.